This is a list of T cell receptor beta chains from one sample in a study of blood T cell repertoires in COVID-19. TCRdb's copy holds only in-frame clones and misses some; the assay was immunoSEQ multiplex PCR. The sample holds just over 650,000 clones, 85% to 90% seen once. The sample was peripheral blood. These receptors were obtained from a woman aged 18-29 years with acute or convalescent COVID-19. Both conserved end residues are trimmed from each CDR3.

length | V | CDR3
12 | TRBV19 | ASSVRGQNSPLH
13 | TRBV5-1 | ASSHLAGGTDTQY
10 | TRBV10-3 | ATHRRAGELF
15 | TRBV29-1 | SVEDTGWDRVQETQY
13 | TRBV30 | AWSGGGVGTDTQY
13 | TRBV5-1 | ASRPDEGGHYGYT
11 | TRBV7-9 | ASSPGGGQGAF
12 | TRBV13 | ASSPPGQVYEQY
14 | TRBV19 | ASSILPGQGNYGYT
12 | TRBV6-5 | ASSYRGGAYEQY
13 | TRBV6-4 | ASSDGTSGDDTQY
13 | TRBV5-4 | ASSPRGQGSYGYT
13 | TRBV5-1 | ASSSGDRAGEKLF
9 | TRBV6-5 | ASTPGGEQF
9 | TRBV30 | AWSIGLEAF
14 | TRBV5-1 | ASSLLGQGNTGELF
13 | TRBV25-1 | ASRDSGGLSYEQY
15 | TRBV9 | ASSVAVGQGSNYGYT
13 | TRBV23-1 | ASTPPDRSNQPQH
12 | TRBV6-5 | ASSYEVTAYEQY
12 | TRBV5-4 | ASSLDPSSDTQY
12 | TRBV19 | ASSIVALNTEAF
10 | TRBV6-5 | ASSYVGGRAF
14 | TRBV5-4 | ASSLAQGLAGGEQF
14 | TRBV9 | ASTPQGKISGNTIY
12 | TRBV7-9 | ASSLTGSNQPQH
12 | TRBV30 | AWSLGLDTDTQY
13 | TRBV3-1/TRBV3-2 | ASSQEAGKAYGYT
11 | TRBV7-2 | ASSLLNPPGYT
16 | TRBV6-1 | ASSEEEWGPLDNYGYT
14 | TRBV7-6 | ASSSRGTGLSYEQY
13 | TRBV9 | ASSKGHQLNQPQH
12 | TRBV7-9 | ASSLTSGGARQF
13 | TRBV19 | ASSIDPAGVNEQF
11 | TRBV27 | ASSLQGNYGYT
12 | TRBV6-5 | ASSYRVLNTEAF
12 | TRBV5-4 | ASSLIGAEYGYT
13 | TRBV12-5 | ASGLQVLGANVLT
13 | TRBV18 | ASSPPTTGGYGYT
11 | TRBV24-1 | ATNDRPWDEQF
14 | TRBV27 | ASSFLDRVGNSPLH
11 | TRBV7-2 | ASSPTGNTEAF
13 | TRBV7-2 | ASSLRGLPNTEAF
9 | TRBV12-3/TRBV12-4 | ASRGRGGYT
11 | TRBV30 | AWSVLVSGELF
14 | TRBV19 | ASRKQGAVGANVLT